This passage covers 7 T cell receptor beta chains from one sample sequenced in a study of blood T cell repertoires in COVID-19. TCRdb's table, derived via immunoSEQ multiplex PCR, lists solely in-frame clones and lacks some. Of about 74,000 clones listed, 82% were seen once; the top ten hold 6.5% to 8%. Sequenced material: peripheral blood. The receptors here all came from a human donor in a cohort sampled during active COVID-19.

The gene calls are TRBV5-1 and TRBJ1-6; TRBD1 matches at 8 bases. The germline CDR1 and CDR2 sequences are SGHRS and YFSETQ. The CDR3 spans 16 residues. Trimming at V came to 4 bases and at J to 1 base, leaving 4 bases not matched to a gene. The CDR3 region is CASSQDRGSYNSPLHF. In DNA form, the CDR3 reads TGCGCCAGCAGCCAAGACAGGGGATCCTATAATTCACCCCTCCACTTT.

This clone was seen only once. V and J are TRBV19 and TRBJ1-2; 8 bases agree with TRBD1. Germline trimming cut 3 bases from V and 3 bases from J; bases unmatched to any gene: 3. Germline V gene lookup returns CDR1 LNHDA and CDR2 SQIVND (reference sequence). The length of the CDR3 is 14 residues. The CDR3 region has the DNA TGTGCCAGTAGTATTGGACAGGGCTACTATGGCTACACCTTC. Residues: CASSIGQGYYGYTF.

V gene TRBV2 combines with J gene TRBJ1-6, with a possible D match to TRBD1 (6 bases). The V end lost 6 bases, the J end lost 9 bases, and 21 bases lay between the germline ends. Germline lookup yields CDR1 SNHLY and CDR2 FYNNEI. CDR3 length: 16 amino acids. DNA of the CDR3: TGTGCCAGCAGGGAATTAAGCATGGACAGTTTTTCACCCCTCCACTTT. The encoded protein is CASRELSMDSFSPLHF.

This sequence joins TRBV5-1 and TRBJ2-7; 10 bases are a match to TRBD1. Germline V gives CDR1 SGHRS, CDR2 YFSETQ. Germline trimming cut 7 bases from V and 5 bases from J; bases unmatched to any gene: 9. The CDR3 loop spans 14 amino acids. The CDR3 bases are TGCGCCAGCCGCGACAGGGGGCTGAGAGACGAGCAGTACTTC. Amino acids: CASRDRGLRDEQYF.

The rearrangement uses TRBV11-3 and TRBJ2-7; 9 bases fit TRBD1. The trim removed 4 bases at V and 2 bases at J, leaving 6 bases unmatched. CDR3 length equals 15 residues. The germline V gene encodes CDR1 SGHNT and CDR2 YENEEA. CDR3 residues: CASSSRGQGPYEQYF. The CDR3 nucleotides read TGTGCCAGCAGCTCGCGCGGACAGGGGCCCTACGAGCAGTACTTC.

With regard to this clone: Other DNA sequences of this sample code for an identical CDR3. This chain links TRBV5-6 with TRBJ1-1; D uncertain. Germline CDR1 SGHDT, CDR2 YYEEEE. CDR3 length: 13 residues. V was trimmed by 4 bases and J by 1 base, leaving 8 bases between them. This CDR3 is CASSLPRNTEAFF. CDR3 DNA sequence: TGTGCCAGCAGCCTTCCCAGGAACACTGAAGCTTTCTTT.

The chain has TRBV12-1 and TRBJ2-7; TRBD1 was called by the table and not checked on the DNA. TRBV12-1 is a pseudogene segment. The CDR3 totals 14 residues. The DNA for the CDR3 is TGTGCCAGCAGCCCCGCCGGGACAGGGGGAGAGCAGTACTTC. Amino acid sequence: CASSPAGTGGEQYF.